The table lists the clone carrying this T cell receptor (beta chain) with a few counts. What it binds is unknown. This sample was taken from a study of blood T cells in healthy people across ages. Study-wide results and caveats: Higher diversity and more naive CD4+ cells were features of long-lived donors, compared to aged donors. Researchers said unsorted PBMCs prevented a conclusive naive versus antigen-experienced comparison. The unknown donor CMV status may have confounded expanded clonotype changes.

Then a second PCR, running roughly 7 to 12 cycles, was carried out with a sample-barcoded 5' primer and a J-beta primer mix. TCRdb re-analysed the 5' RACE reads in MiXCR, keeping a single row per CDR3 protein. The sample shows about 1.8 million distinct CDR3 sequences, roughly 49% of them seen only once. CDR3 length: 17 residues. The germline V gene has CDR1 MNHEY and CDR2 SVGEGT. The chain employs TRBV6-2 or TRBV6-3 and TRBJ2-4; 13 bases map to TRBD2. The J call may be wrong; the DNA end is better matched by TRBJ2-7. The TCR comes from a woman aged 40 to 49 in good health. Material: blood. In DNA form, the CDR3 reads TGTGCCAGCAGTTACTCTACCGGGACTAGCGGGGCGTACGAGCAGTACTTC. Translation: CASSYSTGTSGAYEQYF.